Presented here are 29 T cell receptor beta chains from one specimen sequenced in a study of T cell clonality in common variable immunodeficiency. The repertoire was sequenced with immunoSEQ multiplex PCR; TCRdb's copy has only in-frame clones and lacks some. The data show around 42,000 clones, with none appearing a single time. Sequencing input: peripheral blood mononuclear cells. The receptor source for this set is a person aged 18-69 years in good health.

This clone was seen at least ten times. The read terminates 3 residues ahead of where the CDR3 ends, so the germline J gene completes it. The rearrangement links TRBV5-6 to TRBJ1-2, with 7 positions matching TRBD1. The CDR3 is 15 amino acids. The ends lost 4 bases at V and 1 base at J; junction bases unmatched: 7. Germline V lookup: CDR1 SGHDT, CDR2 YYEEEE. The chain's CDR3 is CASSRRQGDNYGYTF. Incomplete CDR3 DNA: TGTGCCAGCAGCCGTAGACAGGGCGATAACTATGGC.

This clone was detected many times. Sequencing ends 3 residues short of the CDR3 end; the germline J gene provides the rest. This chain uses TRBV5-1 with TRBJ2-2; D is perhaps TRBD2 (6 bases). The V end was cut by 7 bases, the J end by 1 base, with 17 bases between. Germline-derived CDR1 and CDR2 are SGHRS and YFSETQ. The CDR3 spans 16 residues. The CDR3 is CASHASGLLNTGELFF. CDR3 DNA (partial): TGCGCCAGCCACGCAAGTGGACTATTGAACACCGGGGAG.

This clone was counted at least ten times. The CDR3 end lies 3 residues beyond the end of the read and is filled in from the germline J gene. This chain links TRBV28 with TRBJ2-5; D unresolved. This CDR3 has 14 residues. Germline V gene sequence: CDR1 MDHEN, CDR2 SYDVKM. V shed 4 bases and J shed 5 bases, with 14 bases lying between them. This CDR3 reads CASSSPTLGETQYF. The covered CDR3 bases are TGTGCCAGCAGTTCCCCGACTCTCGGGGAGACC.

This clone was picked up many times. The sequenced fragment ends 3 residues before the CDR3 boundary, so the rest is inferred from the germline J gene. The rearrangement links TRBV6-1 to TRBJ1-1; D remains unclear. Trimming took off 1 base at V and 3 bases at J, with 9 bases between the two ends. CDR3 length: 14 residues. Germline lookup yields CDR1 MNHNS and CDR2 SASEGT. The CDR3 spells CASSEDFFDTEAFF. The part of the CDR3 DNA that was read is TGTGCCAGCAGTGAAGATTTTTTCGACACTGAA.

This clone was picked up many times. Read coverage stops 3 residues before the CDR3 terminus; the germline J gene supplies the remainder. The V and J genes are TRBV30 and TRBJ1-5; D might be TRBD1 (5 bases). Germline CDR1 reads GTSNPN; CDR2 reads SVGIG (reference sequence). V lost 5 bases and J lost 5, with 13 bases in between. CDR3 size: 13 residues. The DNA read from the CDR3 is TGTGCCTGGGCGGCGGGACTCGATCAGCCC. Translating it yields CAWAAGLDQP. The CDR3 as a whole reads CAWAAGLDQPQHF.

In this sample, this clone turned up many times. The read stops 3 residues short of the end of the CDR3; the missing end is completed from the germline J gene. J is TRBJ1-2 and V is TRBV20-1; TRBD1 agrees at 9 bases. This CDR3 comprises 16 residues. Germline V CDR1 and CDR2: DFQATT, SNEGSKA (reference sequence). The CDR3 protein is CSASIPYATGGRGYTF. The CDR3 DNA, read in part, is TGCAGTGCTTCTATTCCCTACGCTACAGGGGGCCGGGGC.

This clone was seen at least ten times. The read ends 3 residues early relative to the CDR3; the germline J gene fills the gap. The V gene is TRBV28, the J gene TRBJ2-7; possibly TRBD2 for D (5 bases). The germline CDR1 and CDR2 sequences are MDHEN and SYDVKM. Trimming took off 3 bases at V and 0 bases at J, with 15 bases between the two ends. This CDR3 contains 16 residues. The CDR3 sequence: CASSFMSSGNSYEQYF. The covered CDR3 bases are TGTGCCAGCAGTTTTATGAGTTCGGGGAACTCCTACGAG.

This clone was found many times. This chain's CDR3 is CASSFYSEQYF. The sequenced CDR3 bases are TGTGCCAGCAGCTTCTACAGCGAG. The chain combines TRBV7-6 with TRBJ2-7; D is unresolved. Read data end 3 residues before the CDR3 end; the end is taken from the germline J gene. With 3 bases removed from V and 6 bases from J, the gap between germline ends came to 6 bases. CDR1 and CDR2 (germline): SGHVS, FNYEAQ. There are 11 residues in the CDR3.

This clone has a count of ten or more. The CDR3 here is CATYEAGGYEQFF. The part of the CDR3 DNA that was read is TGTGCCACCTACGAGGCGGGAGGTTATGAG. This sequence joins TRBV5-4 and TRBJ2-1, with 8 bases aligning to TRBD2. The CDR3 end is not reached by the read, which stops 3 residues before it; the germline J gene fills it in. The junction had 10 bases not matched to a gene; V was cut back by 9 bases and J by 8 bases. The CDR3 sequence is 13 residues long. The germline V gene has CDR1 SGHNT and CDR2 YYREEE (reference sequence).

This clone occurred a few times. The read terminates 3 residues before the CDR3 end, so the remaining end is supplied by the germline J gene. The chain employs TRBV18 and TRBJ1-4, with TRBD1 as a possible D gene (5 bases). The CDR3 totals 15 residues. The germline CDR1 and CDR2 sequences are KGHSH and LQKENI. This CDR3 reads CASSQGLTYNSPLFF. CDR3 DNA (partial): TGTGCCAGCTCACAGGGGTTAACCTATAATTCACCA.

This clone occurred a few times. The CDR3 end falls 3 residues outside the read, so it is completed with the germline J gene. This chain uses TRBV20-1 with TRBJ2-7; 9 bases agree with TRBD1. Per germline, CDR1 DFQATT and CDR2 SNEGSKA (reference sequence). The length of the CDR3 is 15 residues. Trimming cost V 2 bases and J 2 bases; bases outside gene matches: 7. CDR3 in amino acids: CSARNPGQGAYEQYF. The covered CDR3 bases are TGCAGTGCTAGAAACCCGGGACAGGGAGCCTACGAG.

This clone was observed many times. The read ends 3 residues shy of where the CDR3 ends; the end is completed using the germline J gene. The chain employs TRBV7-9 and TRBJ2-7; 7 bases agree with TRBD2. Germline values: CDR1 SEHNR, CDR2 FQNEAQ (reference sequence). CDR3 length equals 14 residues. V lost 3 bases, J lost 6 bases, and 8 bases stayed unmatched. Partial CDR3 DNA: TGTGCCAGCAGCTTCGAGCGGGATGCCCCCGAG. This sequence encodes CASSFERDAPE. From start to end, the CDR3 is CASSFERDAPEQYF.

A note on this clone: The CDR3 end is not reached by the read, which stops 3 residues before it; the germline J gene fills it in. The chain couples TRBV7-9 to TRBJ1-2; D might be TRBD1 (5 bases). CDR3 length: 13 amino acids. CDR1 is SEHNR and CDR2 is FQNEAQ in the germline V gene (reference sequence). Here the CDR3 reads CASSLLGVYDYTF. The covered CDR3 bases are TGTGCCAGCAGCTTACTAGGGGTCTACGAC.

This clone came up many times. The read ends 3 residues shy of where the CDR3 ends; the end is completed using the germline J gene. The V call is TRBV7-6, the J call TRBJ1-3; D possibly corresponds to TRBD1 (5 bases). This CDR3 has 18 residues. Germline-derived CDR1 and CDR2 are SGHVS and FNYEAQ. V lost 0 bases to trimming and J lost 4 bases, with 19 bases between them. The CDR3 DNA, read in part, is TGTGCCAGCAGCTTAGCGCCTAATTATAGGGGTACGGGAAACACC. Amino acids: CASSLAPNYRGTGNT. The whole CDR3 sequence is CASSLAPNYRGTGNTIYF.

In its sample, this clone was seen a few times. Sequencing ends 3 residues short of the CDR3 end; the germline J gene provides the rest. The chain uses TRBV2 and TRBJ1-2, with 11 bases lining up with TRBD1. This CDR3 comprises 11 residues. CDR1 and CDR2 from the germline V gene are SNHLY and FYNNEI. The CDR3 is CASRGQGDYTF. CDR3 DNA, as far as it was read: TGTGCCAGCAGGGGACAGGGGGAC.

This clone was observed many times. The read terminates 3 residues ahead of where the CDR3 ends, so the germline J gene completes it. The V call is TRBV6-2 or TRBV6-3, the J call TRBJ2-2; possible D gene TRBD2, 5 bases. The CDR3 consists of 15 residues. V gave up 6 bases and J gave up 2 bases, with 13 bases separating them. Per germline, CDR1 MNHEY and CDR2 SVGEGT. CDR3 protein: CASRQSGTNTGELFF. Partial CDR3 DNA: TGTGCCAGCAGGCAAAGCGGAACAAACACCGGGGAG.

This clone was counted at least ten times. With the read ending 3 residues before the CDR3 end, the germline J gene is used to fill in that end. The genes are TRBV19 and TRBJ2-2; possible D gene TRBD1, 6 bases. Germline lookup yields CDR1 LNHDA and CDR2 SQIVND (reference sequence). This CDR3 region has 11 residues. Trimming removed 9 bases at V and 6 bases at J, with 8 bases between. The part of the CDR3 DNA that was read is TGTGCCAGCCAGGGGCCCGGGGAG. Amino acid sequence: CASQGPGE. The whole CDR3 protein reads CASQGPGELFF.

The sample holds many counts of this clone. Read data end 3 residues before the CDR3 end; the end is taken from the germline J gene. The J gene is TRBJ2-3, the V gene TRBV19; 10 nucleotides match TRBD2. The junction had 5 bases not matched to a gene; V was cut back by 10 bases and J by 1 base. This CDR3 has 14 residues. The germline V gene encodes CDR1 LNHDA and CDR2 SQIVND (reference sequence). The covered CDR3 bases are TGTGCCATAGGCGGGACTAGCGGCACAGATACG. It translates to CAIGGTSGTDT. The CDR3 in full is CAIGGTSGTDTQYF.

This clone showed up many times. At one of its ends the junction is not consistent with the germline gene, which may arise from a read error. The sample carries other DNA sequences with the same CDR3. CDR3 protein: CSARSGGGGNTIYF. The sequenced part of the CDR3 DNA is TGCAGTGCTAGAAGCGGCGGAGGTGGAAACACT. The V gene is TRBV20-1, the J gene TRBJ1-3; D is unresolved. The read ends 3 residues shy of where the CDR3 ends; the end is completed using the germline J gene. The CDR3 contains 14 residues. The germline gives CDR1 DFQATT, CDR2 SNEGSKA (reference sequence).

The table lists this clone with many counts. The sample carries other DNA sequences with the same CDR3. CDR3 residues: CASSLVPDTIYF. The sequenced part of the CDR3 DNA is TGTGCCAGCAGCTTAGTTCCCGACACC. The chain uses TRBV7-9 and TRBJ1-3; D gene uncertain. With the read ending 3 residues before the CDR3 end, the germline J gene is used to fill in that end. Germline V gene lookup returns CDR1 SEHNR and CDR2 FQNEAQ (reference sequence). The CDR3 sequence is 12 residues long. Trimming cost V 1 base and J 8 bases, with 6 bases left between them.

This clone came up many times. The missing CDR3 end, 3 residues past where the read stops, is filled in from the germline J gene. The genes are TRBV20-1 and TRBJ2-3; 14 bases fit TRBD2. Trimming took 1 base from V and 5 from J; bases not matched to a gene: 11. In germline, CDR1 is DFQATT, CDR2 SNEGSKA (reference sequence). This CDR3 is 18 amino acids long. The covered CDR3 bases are TGCAGTGCTAGAGTCACCGGACTAGCGGGAGGTCCGATAGATACG. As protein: CSARVTGLAGGPIDT. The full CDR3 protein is CSARVTGLAGGPIDTQYF.

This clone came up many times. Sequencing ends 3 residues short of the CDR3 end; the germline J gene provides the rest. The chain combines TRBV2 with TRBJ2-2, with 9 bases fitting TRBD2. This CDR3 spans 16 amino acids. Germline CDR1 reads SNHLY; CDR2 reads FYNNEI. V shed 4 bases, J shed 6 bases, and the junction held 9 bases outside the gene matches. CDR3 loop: CASSAEGGGGAGELFF. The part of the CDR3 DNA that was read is TGTGCCAGCAGTGCTGAGGGCGGGGGGGGCGCCGGGGAG. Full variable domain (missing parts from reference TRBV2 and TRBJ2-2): EPEVTQTPSHQVTQMGQEVILRCVPISNHLYFYWYRQILGQKVEFLVSFYNNEISEKSEIFDDQFSVERPDGSNFTLKIRSTKLEDSAMYFCASSAEGGGGAGELFFGEGSRLTVL.

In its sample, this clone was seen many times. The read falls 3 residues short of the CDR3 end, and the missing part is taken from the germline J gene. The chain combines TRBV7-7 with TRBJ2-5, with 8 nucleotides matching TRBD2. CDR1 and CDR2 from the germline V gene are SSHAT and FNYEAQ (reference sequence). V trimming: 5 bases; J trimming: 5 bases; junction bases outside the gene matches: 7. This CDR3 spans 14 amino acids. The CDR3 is CASSTSGSRETQYF. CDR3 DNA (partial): TGTGCCAGCAGCACGAGCGGGAGTCGGGAGACC.

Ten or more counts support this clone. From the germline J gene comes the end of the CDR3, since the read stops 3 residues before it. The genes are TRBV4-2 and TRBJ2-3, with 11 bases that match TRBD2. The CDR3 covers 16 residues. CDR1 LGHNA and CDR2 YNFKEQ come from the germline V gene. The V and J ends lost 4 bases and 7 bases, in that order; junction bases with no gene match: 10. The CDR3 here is CASSPETSGVSHTQYF. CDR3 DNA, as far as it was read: TGTGCCAGCAGCCCAGAGACTAGCGGGGTCTCACATACG.

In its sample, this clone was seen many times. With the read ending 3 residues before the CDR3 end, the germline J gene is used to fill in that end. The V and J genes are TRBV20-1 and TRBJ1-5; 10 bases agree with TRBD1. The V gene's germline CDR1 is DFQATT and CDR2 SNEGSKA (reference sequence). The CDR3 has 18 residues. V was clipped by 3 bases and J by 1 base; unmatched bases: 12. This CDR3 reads CSASDPGQGKPSNQPQHF. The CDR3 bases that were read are TGCAGTGCTAGTGACCCGGGACAGGGGAAACCCAGCAATCAGCCC.

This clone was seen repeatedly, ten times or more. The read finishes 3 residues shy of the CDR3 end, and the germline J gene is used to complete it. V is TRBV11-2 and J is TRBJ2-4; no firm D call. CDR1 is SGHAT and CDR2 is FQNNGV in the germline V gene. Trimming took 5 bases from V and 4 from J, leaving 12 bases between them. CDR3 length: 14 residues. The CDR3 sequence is CASSTTGTKNIQYF. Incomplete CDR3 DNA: TGTGCCAGCAGCACCACGGGTACTAAAAACATT.

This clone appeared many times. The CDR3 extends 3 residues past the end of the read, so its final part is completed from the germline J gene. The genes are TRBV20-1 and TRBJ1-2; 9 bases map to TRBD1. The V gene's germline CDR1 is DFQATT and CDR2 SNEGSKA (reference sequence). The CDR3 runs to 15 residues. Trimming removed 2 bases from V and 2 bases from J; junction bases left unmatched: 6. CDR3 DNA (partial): TGCAGTGCTAGACAACGACAGGGGGACAACTATGGC. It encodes CSARQRQGDNYG. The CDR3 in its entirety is CSARQRQGDNYGYTF.

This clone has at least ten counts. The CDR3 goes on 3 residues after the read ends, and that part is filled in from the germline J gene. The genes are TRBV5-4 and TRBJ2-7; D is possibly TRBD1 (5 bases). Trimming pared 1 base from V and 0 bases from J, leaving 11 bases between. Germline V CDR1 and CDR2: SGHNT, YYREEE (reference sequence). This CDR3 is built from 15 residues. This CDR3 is CASSLHAGSSYEQYF. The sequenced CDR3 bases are TGTGCCAGCAGCTTGCACGCAGGGTCCTCCTACGAG.

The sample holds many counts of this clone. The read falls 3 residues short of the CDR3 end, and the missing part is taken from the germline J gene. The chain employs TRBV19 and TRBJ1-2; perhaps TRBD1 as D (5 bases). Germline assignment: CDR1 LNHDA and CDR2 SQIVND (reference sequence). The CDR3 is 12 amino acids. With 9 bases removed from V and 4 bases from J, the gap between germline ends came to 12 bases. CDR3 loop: CASSGMGYGYTF. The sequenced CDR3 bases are TGTGCCAGCTCAGGGATGGGCTATGGC.